A single sample is the source of the 3 T cell receptor beta chains below, sequenced in a study of tumor and adjacent non-tumor tissue in lung cancer. A modified ARM-PCR protocol with three rounds of nested PCR amplified TCRbeta. One entry per CDR3 protein, called by TCRdb with MiXCR from the multiplex PCR reads. In the table there are about 68,000 distinct CDR3 sequences, just under 60% of which are singletons. No cell sorting was done before RNA was extracted from the tissue. Sequenced sample: lung tumor tissue. These receptors came from a man aged 50 to 59 with non-small cell lung cancer.

This clonotype was detected ten times or more. The gene calls are TRBV28 and TRBJ1-5; tentatively, D is TRBD1 (5 bases). V lost 7 bases and J lost 0, with 16 bases in between. Germline CDR1 reads MDHEN; CDR2 reads SYDVKM. CDR3 length: 16 amino acids. CDR3: CASTPDRYYSNQPQHF. The DNA of the CDR3 is TGTGCCAGCACCCCCGACAGATATTATAGCAATCAGCCCCAGCATTTT. The full variable domain, with the rest looked up from reference TRBV28 and TRBJ1-5, is DVKVTQSSRYLVKRTGEKVFLECVQDMDHENMFWYRQDPGLGLRLIYFSYDVKMKEKGDIPEGYSVSREKKERFSLILESASTNQTSMYLCASTPDRYYSNQPQHFGDGTRLSIL.

The V gene is TRBV6-1, the J gene TRBJ2-7; 9 bases line up with TRBD2. The germline V gene encodes CDR1 MNHNS and CDR2 SASEGT. CDR3 length: 14 residues. This CDR3 reads CNSSEVAGEFEQYF. CDR3 coding DNA: TGTAACAGCAGTGAAGTAGCGGGAGAGTTCGAACAGTACTTC.

A remark on this clonotype: A read error may account for a junction end that differs from germline. The chain joins TRBV6-6 to TRBJ2-1, with D perhaps assigned TRBD1 or TRBD2 (5 bases each). The CDR3 has 14 residues. The germline V gene encodes CDR1 MNHNY and CDR2 SVGAGI (reference sequence). The CDR3 loop reads CASNYEHSPGREFF. The CDR3 DNA follows: TGTGCCAGCAATTACGAACATTCTCCGGGACGTGAGTTCTTC.